The entry that follows covers one TCR beta chain sequence. Its antigen is unidentified. 5'-RACE, quantitative and with molecular barcodes, yielded the TCR beta libraries. TCRdb used MiXCR to reprocess the 5' RACE reads, holding one entry per CDR3 protein. Among roughly 700,000 distinct CDR3 sequences listed, around 20% were seen once. This sample is drawn from a study of CD8 T cells in ankylosing spondylitis. Study-wide findings and caveats: Made up of fewer than 10 highly homologous variants, a TCR beta motif appeared characteristic of ankylosing spondylitis blood. Clones linked with disease were CD8+ and fairly uncommon in the peripheral blood. Certain motif variants had earlier been reported in reactive arthritis synovial fluid and blood. Matched ankylosing spondylitis synovial fluid reportedly showed significant enrichment of disease-linked clones.

The clonotype originates from a male donor with ankylosing spondylitis. Sequenced material: blood, either unsorted or a sorted T cell fraction (not recorded which).

CDR3 sequence: CASSYGLAAYNEQFF. The CDR3 DNA sequence: TGTGCCAGCAGCTATGGACTAGCGGCCTACAATGAGCAGTTCTTC. The chain uses TRBV11-1 and TRBJ2-1; 10 bases match TRBD2. The germline gives CDR1 SGHAT, CDR2 FQDESV (reference sequence). After removal of 4 bases from V and 2 bases from J, the junction contained 2 bases not matched to a gene. This CDR3 is 15 amino acids long.